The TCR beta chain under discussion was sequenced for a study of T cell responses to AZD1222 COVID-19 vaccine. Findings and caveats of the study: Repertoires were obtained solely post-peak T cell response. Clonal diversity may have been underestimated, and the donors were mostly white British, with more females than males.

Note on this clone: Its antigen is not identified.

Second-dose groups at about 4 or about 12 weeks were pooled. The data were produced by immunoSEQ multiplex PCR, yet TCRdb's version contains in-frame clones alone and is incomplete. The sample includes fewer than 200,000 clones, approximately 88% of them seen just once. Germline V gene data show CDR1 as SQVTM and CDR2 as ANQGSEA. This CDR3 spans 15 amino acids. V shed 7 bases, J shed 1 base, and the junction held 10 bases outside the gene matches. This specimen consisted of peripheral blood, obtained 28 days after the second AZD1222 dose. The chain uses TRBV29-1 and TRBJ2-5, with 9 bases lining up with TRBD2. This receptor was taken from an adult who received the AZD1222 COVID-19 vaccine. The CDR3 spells CSGVLAGSFQETQYF. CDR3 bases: TGCAGCGGTGTGCTAGCGGGGAGCTTCCAAGAGACCCAGTACTTC.